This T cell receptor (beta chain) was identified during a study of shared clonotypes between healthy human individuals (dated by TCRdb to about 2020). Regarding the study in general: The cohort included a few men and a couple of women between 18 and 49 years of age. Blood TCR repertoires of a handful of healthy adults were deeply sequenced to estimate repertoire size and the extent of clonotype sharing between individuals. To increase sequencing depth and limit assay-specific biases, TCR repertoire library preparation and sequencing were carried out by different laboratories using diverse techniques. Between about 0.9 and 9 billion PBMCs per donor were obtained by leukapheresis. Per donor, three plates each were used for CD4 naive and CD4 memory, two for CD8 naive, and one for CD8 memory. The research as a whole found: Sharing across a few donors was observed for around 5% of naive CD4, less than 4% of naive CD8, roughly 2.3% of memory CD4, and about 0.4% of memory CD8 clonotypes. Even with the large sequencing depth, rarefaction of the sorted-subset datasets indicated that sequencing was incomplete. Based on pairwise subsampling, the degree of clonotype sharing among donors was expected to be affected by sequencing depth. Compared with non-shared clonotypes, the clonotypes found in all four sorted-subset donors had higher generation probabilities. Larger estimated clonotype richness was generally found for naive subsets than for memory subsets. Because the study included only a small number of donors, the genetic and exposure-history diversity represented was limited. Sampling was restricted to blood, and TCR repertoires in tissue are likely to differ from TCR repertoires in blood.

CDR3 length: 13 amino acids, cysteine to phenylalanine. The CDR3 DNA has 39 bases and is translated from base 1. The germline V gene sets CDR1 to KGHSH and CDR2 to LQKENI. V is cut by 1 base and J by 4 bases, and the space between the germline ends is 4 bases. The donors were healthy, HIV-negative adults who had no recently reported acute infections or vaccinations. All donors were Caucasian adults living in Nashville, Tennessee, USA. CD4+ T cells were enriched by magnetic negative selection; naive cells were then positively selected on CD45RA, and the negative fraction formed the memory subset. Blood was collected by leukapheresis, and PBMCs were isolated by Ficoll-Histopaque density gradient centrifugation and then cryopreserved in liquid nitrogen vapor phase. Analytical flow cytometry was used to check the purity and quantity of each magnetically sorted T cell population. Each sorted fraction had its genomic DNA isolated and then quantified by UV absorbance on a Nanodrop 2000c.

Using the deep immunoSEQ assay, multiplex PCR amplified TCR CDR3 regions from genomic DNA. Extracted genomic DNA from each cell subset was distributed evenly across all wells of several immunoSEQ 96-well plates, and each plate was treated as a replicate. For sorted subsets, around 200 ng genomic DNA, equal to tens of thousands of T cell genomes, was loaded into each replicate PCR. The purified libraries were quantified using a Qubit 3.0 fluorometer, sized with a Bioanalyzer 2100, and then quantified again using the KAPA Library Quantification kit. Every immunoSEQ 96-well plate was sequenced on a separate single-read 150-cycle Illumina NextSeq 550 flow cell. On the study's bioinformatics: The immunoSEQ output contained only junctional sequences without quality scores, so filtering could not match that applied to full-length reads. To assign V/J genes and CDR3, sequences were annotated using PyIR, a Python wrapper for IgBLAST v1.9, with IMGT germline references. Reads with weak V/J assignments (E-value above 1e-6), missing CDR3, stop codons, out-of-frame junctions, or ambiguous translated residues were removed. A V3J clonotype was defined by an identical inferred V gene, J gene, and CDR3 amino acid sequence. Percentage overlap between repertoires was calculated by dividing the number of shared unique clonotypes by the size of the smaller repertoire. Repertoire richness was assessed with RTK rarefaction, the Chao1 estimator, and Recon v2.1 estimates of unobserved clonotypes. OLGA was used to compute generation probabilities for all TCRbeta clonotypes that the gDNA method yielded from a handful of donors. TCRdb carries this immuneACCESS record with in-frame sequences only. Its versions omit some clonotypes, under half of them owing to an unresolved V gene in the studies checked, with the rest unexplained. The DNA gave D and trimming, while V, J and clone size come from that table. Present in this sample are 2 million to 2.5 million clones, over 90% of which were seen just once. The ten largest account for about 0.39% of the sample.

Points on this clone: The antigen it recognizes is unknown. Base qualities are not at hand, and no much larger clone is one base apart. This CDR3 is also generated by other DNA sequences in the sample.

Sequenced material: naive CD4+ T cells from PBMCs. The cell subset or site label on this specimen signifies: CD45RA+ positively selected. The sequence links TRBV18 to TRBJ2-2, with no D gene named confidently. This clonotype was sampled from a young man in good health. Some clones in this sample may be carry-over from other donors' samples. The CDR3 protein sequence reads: CASSPLSTGELFF. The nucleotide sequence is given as TGTGCCAGCTCACCACTCAGCACCGGGGAGCTGTTTTTT.